This T cell receptor (beta chain) was sequenced for a study of siplizumab effects on memory and regulatory T cells. Points on this clone: The antigen is undetermined.

Study outcomes and limitations: Roughly 80-97% of proliferating clones (CD4+ or CD8+) could not be assigned a naive or memory phenotype.

With V trimmed by 3 bases and J by 6 bases, 12 bases remained unmatched. The CDR3 totals 17 residues. Looked up from germline, CDR1 is MDHEN and CDR2 is SYDVKM. The repertoire was sequenced with immunoSEQ multiplex PCR; TCRdb's copy has only in-frame clones and lacks some. Of over 100,000 clones in the sample, about 94% were seen once. The receptor's source is a human donor in good health. The rearrangement uses TRBV28 and TRBJ1-5; 9 bases fit TRBD1. Sequences were obtained from non-Treg CD4+ T cells sorted from blood. The chain's CDR3 is CASSLVGTGYSRQPQHF. CDR3 in DNA: TGTGCCAGCAGTTTGGTGGGGACAGGGTATTCGCGTCAGCCCCAGCATTTT.